A single count supports the clone carrying this T cell receptor beta chain. The antigen remains undetermined. The data derive from a study of cytomegalovirus exposure and HLA in healthy donors. At the level of the study: HLA-typed donors were the source of around 77 million unique TCRs held in an early data release.

Both 60 Vbeta primers and 13 Jbeta primers went into the PCR. Generated by immunoSEQ multiplex PCR, the TCRdb table keeps only in-frame clones and is missing some. The table has approximately 110,000 clones, around 70% seen once. Study findings and constraints: For most subjects, TCR beta sequences were reported to predict HLA-A and HLA-B alleles with accuracy. Highly shared sequence variants in one cluster were likely a sequencing artifact.

Sequencing input: PBMCs. This receptor was identified in a man aged 30-40 years in good health and CMV-seropositive.

In DNA, the CDR3 is TGTGCCAGCAGCTTATCCCCTAGCGGGGGCCAAGAGACCCAGTACTTC. Protein: CASSLSPSGGQETQYF. The rearrangement joins TRBV7-2 to TRBJ2-5; TRBD2 agrees at 10 bases. Trimming removed 2 bases from V and 1 base from J; junction bases left unmatched: 4. CDR1 is SGHTA and CDR2 is FQGNSA in the germline V gene. The CDR3 length is 16 residues.